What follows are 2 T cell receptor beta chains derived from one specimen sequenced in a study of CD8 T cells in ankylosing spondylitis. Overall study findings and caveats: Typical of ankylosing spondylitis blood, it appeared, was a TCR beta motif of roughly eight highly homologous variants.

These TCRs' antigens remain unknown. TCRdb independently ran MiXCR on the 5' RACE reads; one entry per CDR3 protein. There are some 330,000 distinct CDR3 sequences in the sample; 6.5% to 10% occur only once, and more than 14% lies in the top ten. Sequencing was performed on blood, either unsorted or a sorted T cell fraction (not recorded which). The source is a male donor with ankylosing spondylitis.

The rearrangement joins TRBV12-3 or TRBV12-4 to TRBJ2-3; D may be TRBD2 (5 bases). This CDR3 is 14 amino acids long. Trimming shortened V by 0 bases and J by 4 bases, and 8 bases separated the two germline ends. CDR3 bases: TGTGCCAGCAGTTTAGCGGGAGAGGCAGATACGCAGTATTTT. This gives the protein CASSLAGEADTQYF.

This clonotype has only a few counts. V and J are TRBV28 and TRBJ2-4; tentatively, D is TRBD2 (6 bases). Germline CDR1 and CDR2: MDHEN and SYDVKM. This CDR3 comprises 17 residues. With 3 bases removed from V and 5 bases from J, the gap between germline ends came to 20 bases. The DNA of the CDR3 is TGTGCCAGCAGTTTTGCGGGACGCTCGGCTAGGGAAAACATTCAGTACTTC. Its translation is CASSFAGRSARENIQYF.